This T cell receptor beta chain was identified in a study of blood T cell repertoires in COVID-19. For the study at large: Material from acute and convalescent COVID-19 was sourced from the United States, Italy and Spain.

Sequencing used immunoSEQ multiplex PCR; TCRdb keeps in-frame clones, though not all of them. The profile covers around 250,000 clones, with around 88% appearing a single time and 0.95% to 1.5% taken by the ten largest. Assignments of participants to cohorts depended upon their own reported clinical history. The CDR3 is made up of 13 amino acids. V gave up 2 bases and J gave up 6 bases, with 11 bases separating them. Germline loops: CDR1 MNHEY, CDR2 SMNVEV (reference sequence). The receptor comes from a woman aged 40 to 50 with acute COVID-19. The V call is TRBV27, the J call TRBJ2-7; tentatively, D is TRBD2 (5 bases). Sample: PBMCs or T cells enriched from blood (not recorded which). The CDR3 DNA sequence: TGTGCCAGCAGTTTAGAGGGTGTGGGCGAGCAGTACTTC. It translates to CASSLEGVGEQYF.